These 9 T cell receptor beta chains were sequenced from one sample in a study of OX40 agonist ivuxolimab in advanced cancers. TCRdb's copy holds only in-frame clones and misses some; the assay was immunoSEQ multiplex PCR. The profile shows approximately 54,000 clones, approximately 89% of them singletons. The specimen was CD4+ or CD8+ T cells sorted from blood, collected in a trial of the OX40 agonist ivuxolimab. These receptors came from an adult with an advanced solid tumor such as melanoma, head and neck, liver or kidney cancer.

On this clone: An end of the junction differs from the germline gene, which may be a read error. The rearrangement uses TRBV7-7 and TRBJ2-1, with D maybe TRBD1 (6 bases). CDR3 length equals 13 residues. In germline, CDR1 is SSHAT, CDR2 FNYEAQ (reference sequence). The chain's CDR3 is CASSFSEGGEQFF. For the CDR3, the DNA is TGTGCTAGCAGCTTTAGCGAAGGGGGTGAGCAGTTCTTC.

Turning to this clone: Its ends do not fully match the called genes, so a read error is possible. V usage is TRBV5-1 and J usage is TRBJ1-6, with 7 positions matching TRBD1. The CDR3 runs 18 residues. Germline V gene lookup returns CDR1 SGHRS and CDR2 YFSETQ. The CDR3 nucleotides read TGCGCCAGCAGCTTGGATGGGACAGCCCAGTCCTTTAATTCACCCCTCCACTTT. Residues: CASSLDGTAQSFNSPLHF.

The chain couples TRBV6-1 to TRBJ2-5, with 7 bases that match TRBD2. The better agreement between TRBJ2-7 and the DNA end casts doubt on the J call. The CDR3 is 13 residues long. CDR1 is MNHNS and CDR2 is SASEGT in the germline V gene. The CDR3 region has the DNA TGTGCCAGCATCTCGGGACTATTCTACGAGCAGTACTTC. It is translated as CASISGLFYEQYF.

The CDR3, as DNA: TGTGCCAGCAGGACTTTAGGACAGTTCTATAATTCACCCCTCCACTTT. Its protein is CASRTLGQFYNSPLHF. The chain employs TRBV2 and TRBJ1-6, with D maybe TRBD1 (6 bases). The germline gives CDR1 SNHLY, CDR2 FYNNEI. The CDR3 is 16 amino acids. V shed 6 bases and J shed 3 bases, with 15 bases lying between them.

This clone was picked up one time. The chain uses TRBV6-1 and TRBJ2-5, with 11 bases that match TRBD2. CDR1 MNHNS and CDR2 SASEGT come from the germline V gene. The V and J ends lost 4 bases and 5 bases, in that order; junction bases with no gene match: 9. The CDR3 spans 16 residues. This CDR3 is CASSVLAGARRETQYF. As DNA, the CDR3 is TGTGCCAGCAGTGTACTAGCGGGGGCTCGCCGTGAGACCCAGTACTTC.

This chain links TRBV27 with TRBJ1-1; possible D gene TRBD1, 5 bases. CDR1 and CDR2 from the germline V gene are MNHEY and SMNVEV (reference sequence). The CDR3 sequence is 13 residues long. V lost 5 bases and J lost 3, with 10 bases in between. The CDR3 spells CASSLQGYTEAFF. For the CDR3, the DNA is TGTGCCAGCAGTCTTCAGGGATACACTGAAGCTTTCTTT.

This chain uses TRBV2 with TRBJ2-5; 9 positions match TRBD1. The junction had 10 bases not matched to a gene; V was cut back by 5 bases and J by 12 bases. CDR1 is SNHLY, CDR2 FYNNEI, per germline. The CDR3 length is 13 residues. This CDR3 reads CASSRDRVFGEYF. CDR3 in DNA: TGTGCCAGCAGTCGGGACAGGGTCTTTGGGGAGTACTTC.

The chain joins TRBV20-1 to TRBJ1-2; D gene unclear. Germline V gene lookup returns CDR1 DFQATT and CDR2 SNEGSKA (reference sequence). The CDR3 has 11 amino acids. V dropped 2 bases and J dropped 3 bases, with 4 bases sitting between them. CDR3 sequence reads: CSARPDYGYTF. In DNA form, the CDR3 reads TGCAGTGCTAGACCCGACTATGGCTACACCTTC.

This chain joins TRBV28 and TRBJ2-2; 11 positions agree with TRBD1. This CDR3 has 15 amino acids. J gave up 6 bases and V 8 bases, and 8 bases lay outside the gene matches. The germline V gene has CDR1 MDHEN and CDR2 SYDVKM. CDR3 region: CASVRTGGDPGELFF. The CDR3 bases are TGTGCCAGCGTACGGACAGGGGGCGACCCCGGGGAGCTGTTTTTT.